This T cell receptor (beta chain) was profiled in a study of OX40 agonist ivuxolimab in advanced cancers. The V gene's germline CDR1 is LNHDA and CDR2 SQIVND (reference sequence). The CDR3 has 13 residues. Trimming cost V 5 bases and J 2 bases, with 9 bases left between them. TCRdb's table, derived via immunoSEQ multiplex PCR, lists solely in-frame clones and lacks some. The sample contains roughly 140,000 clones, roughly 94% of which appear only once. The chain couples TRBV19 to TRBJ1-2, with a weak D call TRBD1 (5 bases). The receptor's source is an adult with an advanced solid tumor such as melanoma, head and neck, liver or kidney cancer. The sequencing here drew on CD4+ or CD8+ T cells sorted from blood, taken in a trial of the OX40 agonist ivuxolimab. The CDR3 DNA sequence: TGTGCCAGTAGTCTCGGGGGGAACTATGGCTACACCTTC. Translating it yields CASSLGGNYGYTF.